Each of the 25 T cell receptor beta chains below was sequenced from the same sample in a study of T cell changes during pregnancy in multiple sclerosis. Measured with immunoSEQ multiplex PCR; TCRdb has only the in-frame clones, and not every one. The table includes nearly 25,000 clones, 88% detected once. The sequenced sample was CD4+ T cells from peripheral blood mononuclear cells, obtained in the first trimester of pregnancy. The receptors here all came from a female donor in good health, enrolled as a control in a pregnancy study.

The V and J genes are TRBV7-8 and TRBJ1-5; D gene ambiguous. The CDR3 is made up of 14 amino acids. Per the germline V gene, CDR1 is SGHVS and CDR2 is FQNEAQ. Trimming cost V 5 bases and J 6 bases, with 14 bases left between them. The CDR3: CASSPGRVIQPQHF. Written as DNA, the CDR3 is TGTGCCAGCAGCCCGGGGAGGGTGATTCAGCCCCAGCATTTT.

The chain recombines TRBV5-1 with TRBJ1-2; 9 nucleotides agree with TRBD1. CDR3 length: 17 residues. V was clipped by 3 bases and J by 2 bases; unmatched bases: 11. Germline loops: CDR1 SGHRS, CDR2 YFSETQ. CDR3 in amino acids: CASSSQGADSNNYGYTF. CDR3 coding DNA: TGCGCCAGCAGCTCACAGGGGGCTGACTCAAACAACTATGGCTACACCTTC.

The chain uses TRBV27 and TRBJ1-2; the D gene is possibly TRBD1 (6 bases). In germline, CDR1 is MNHEY, CDR2 SMNVEV (reference sequence). Deletions cut 2 bases from V and 7 bases from J, with 11 bases between. The length of the CDR3 is 13 residues. The DNA of the CDR3 is TGTGCCAGCAGTTTAGAGGGAGGGGGTGGCTACACCTTC. It encodes CASSLEGGGGYTF.

Notes on this clone: One end of the junction varies from germline; a read error may be responsible. The rearrangement uses TRBV7-6 and TRBJ1-2, with 7 positions matching TRBD1. The CDR3 loop spans 9 amino acids. Germline CDR1 SGHVS, CDR2 FNYEAQ. The CDR3: CASWRGRIF. CDR3 in DNA: TGTGCCAGCTGGAGGGGGCGCATCTTC.

The chain links TRBV6-1 to TRBJ1-5; D may be TRBD1 (6 bases). The V end lost 7 bases, the J end lost 4 bases, and 14 bases lay between the germline ends. The CDR3 has 14 residues. Germline assignment: CDR1 MNHNS and CDR2 SASEGT. The CDR3 protein is CASIPGGGNQPQHF. The CDR3 DNA sequence: TGTGCCAGCATCCCGGGGGGCGGGAATCAGCCCCAGCATTTT.

The rearrangement uses TRBV2 and TRBJ2-7; tentative D call: TRBD2 (6 bases). The V gene's germline CDR1 is SNHLY and CDR2 FYNNEI. V lost 0 bases to trimming and J lost 3 bases, with 12 bases between them. The CDR3 sequence is 15 residues long. CDR3 DNA sequence: TGTGCCAGCAGTGAAGCGCCTGGGACTCTCTACGAGCAGTACTTC. Its protein product is CASSEAPGTLYEQYF.

In the case of this clone: In the same sample, other DNA sequences code for this CDR3. The V call is TRBV6-5, the J call TRBJ1-6; D ambiguous. The CDR3 spans 14 residues. Trimming removed 6 bases at V and 0 bases at J, with 6 bases between. Germline V CDR1 and CDR2: MNHEY, SVGAGI. CDR3 loop: CASSRSSYNSPLHF. Written as DNA, the CDR3 is TGTGCCAGCAGCCGGAGCTCCTATAATTCACCCCTCCACTTT.

The V and J genes are TRBV2 and TRBJ1-4; TRBD1 agrees at 9 bases. Germline CDR1 SNHLY, CDR2 FYNNEI. The CDR3 extends over 14 amino acids. V shed 5 bases, J shed 4 bases, and the junction held 2 bases outside the gene matches. The CDR3 nucleotides read TGTGCCAGCAGTTGGGGACAGGGTAATGAAAAACTGTTTTTT. Its translation is CASSWGQGNEKLFF.

The V gene is TRBV25-1, the J gene TRBJ2-3; 11 nucleotides agree with TRBD2. The germline V gene encodes CDR1 MGHDK and CDR2 SYGVNS. The trim removed 6 bases at V and 1 base at J, leaving 3 bases unmatched. The CDR3 is 15 amino acids. The CDR3 reads CASRGSGGGTDTQYF. As DNA, the CDR3 is TGTGCCAGCAGGGGTAGCGGGGGGGGCACAGATACGCAGTATTTT.

The genes are TRBV19 and TRBJ1-1; a weak D match, TRBD1 (5 bases). The ends were cut back, 7 bases at V and 11 bases at J, with 26 bases in the middle. In germline, CDR1 is LNHDA, CDR2 SQIVND (reference sequence). The CDR3 length is 15 residues. The CDR3 protein is CASMPVSAGDLSAFF. CDR3 coding DNA: TGTGCCAGTATGCCAGTCTCGGCGGGGGACTTGAGTGCTTTCTTT.

V usage is TRBV28 and J usage is TRBJ1-3, with D tentatively TRBD1 (6 bases). The CDR3 spans 14 residues. The V gene lost 8 bases and the J gene lost 0 bases, with 11 bases spanning the gap. CDR1 is MDHEN and CDR2 is SYDVKM in the germline V gene. The CDR3 region is CASLDSLSGNTIYF. DNA of the CDR3: TGTGCCAGCCTGGACAGTCTCTCTGGAAACACCATATATTTT.

The chain carries TRBV19 and TRBJ2-7; 7 bases align to TRBD1. This CDR3 spans 16 amino acids. V was clipped by 9 bases and J by 2 bases; unmatched bases: 16. CDR1 and CDR2 (germline): LNHDA, SQIVND (reference sequence). The CDR3 nucleotides are TGTGCCAGACCTTCTCTGGACAGGATCTATACCTACGAGCAGTACTTC. It yields the protein CARPSLDRIYTYEQYF. Looking up the rest from reference TRBV19 and TRBJ2-7 gives the full variable domain: DGGITQSPKYLFRKEGQNVTLSCEQNLNHDAMYWYRQDPGQGLRLIYYSQIVNDFQKGDIAEGYSVSREKKESFPLTVTSAQKNPTAFYLCARPSLDRIYTYEQYFGPGTRLTVT.

The V gene is TRBV19, the J gene TRBJ1-1; D call uncertain. The CDR3 spans 13 residues. Germline values: CDR1 LNHDA, CDR2 SQIVND (reference sequence). With 2 bases removed from V and 8 bases from J, the gap between germline ends came to 12 bases. This CDR3 is CASSIQTFGEAFF. CDR3 nucleotides: TGTGCCAGTAGTATACAGACTTTCGGCGAAGCTTTCTTT.

V is TRBV25-1 and J is TRBJ1-2, with D hard to call. V lost 5 bases and J lost 0, with 13 bases in between. In germline, CDR1 is MGHDK, CDR2 SYGVNS. The CDR3 consists of 15 residues. In DNA, the CDR3 is TGTGCCAGCAGTCCCTCGGGGTCTGCTAACTATGGCTACACCTTC. Protein sequence: CASSPSGSANYGYTF.

This clone was seen a handful of times. The J gene is TRBJ1-1, the V gene TRBV19, with D tentatively TRBD1 (5 bases). V shed 9 bases and J shed 3 bases, with 29 bases lying between them. CDR1 and CDR2 (germline): LNHDA, SQIVND (reference sequence). This CDR3 spans 18 amino acids. CDR3 protein: CASSANGRALTGDTEAFF. CDR3 coding DNA: TGTGCCAGCTCAGCAAACGGTCGGGCCCTTACAGGAGACACTGAAGCTTTCTTT.

V is TRBV7-2 and J is TRBJ2-5; D might be TRBD2 (6 bases). V lost 2 bases and J lost 2, with 9 bases in between. Germline V lookup: CDR1 SGHTA, CDR2 FQGNSA. The CDR3 consists of 14 residues. The CDR3 loop reads CASSLMGGQETQYF. The CDR3 DNA is TGTGCCAGCAGCTTAATGGGGGGTCAAGAGACCCAGTACTTC.

The chain uses TRBV7-8 and TRBJ2-1; TRBD1 might be the D (6 bases). Between the trimmed V and J ends, which lost 7 bases and 4 bases, there was a span of 17 bases. This CDR3 has 15 amino acids. The germline V gene encodes CDR1 SGHVS and CDR2 FQNEAQ. CDR3 sequence (DNA): TGTGCCAGCACCCTGAGAAGGGGGACGTACAATGAGCAGTTCTTC. The encoded protein is CASTLRRGTYNEQFF.

The chain links TRBV11-1 to TRBJ2-1, with no clear D. The CDR3 spans 12 residues. CDR1 and CDR2 (germline): SGHAT, FQDESV (reference sequence). V was cut by 5 bases and J by 9 bases, with 11 bases left in between. The CDR3, as DNA: TGTGCCAGCAGCCCGAGCCAGGTTGAGCAGTTCTTC. Its translation is CASSPSQVEQFF.

The chain couples TRBV7-8 to TRBJ1-1, with D hard to call. CDR1 and CDR2 (germline): SGHVS, FQNEAQ. Trimming cost V 5 bases and J 4 bases, with 8 bases left between them. The CDR3 covers 12 residues. Here the CDR3 DNA reads TGTGCCAGCAGCCGGTCTGTCACTGAAGCTTTCTTT. Translation gives CASSRSVTEAFF.

The chain links TRBV21-1 to TRBJ2-5; the DNA was not compared with TRBD1, the D call given in the table. TRBV21-1 is described as a pseudogene. The CDR3 is 16 amino acids. The CDR3 reads CASSHRQTKPQETQYF. As DNA, the CDR3 is TGTGCCAGCAGCCACCGACAGACCAAACCCCAAGAGACCCAGTACTTC.

The chain couples TRBV5-4 to TRBJ2-5; a possible D gene is TRBD1 (5 bases). This CDR3 is 11 amino acids long. Deletions cut 10 bases from V and 5 bases from J, with 12 bases between. Germline V lookup: CDR1 SGHNT, CDR2 YYREEE (reference sequence). CDR3 loop: CAAGHAETQYF. DNA of the CDR3: TGTGCCGCAGGGCACGCGGAGACCCAGTACTTC.

CDR3 sequence (DNA): TGTGCCAGCAGTTGGGACTTCTCCTACGAGCAGTACTTC. This translates into CASSWDFSYEQYF. This chain links TRBV5-8 with TRBJ2-7; D is perhaps TRBD2 (6 bases). V was trimmed by 5 bases and J by 0 bases, leaving 9 bases between them. The CDR3 sequence is 13 residues long. Germline CDR1 reads SGHTS; CDR2 reads YDEGEE.

The CDR3 reads CASGSDRGNSPLHF. CDR3 coding DNA: TGTGCTAGTGGATCGGACAGGGGCAATTCACCCCTCCACTTT. This chain links TRBV12-5 with TRBJ1-6; TRBD1 matches at 9 bases. The germline gives CDR1 LGHNT, CDR2 FRNRAP. J was trimmed by 7 bases and V by 6 bases; bases with no gene match: 4. CDR3 length equals 14 residues.

The gene calls are TRBV27 and TRBJ2-1; D ambiguous. CDR1 and CDR2 from the germline V gene are MNHEY and SMNVEV (reference sequence). The CDR3 extends over 14 amino acids. V lost 6 bases and J lost 0, with 9 bases in between. The CDR3 sequence is CASSFLVSYNEQFF. CDR3 bases: TGTGCCAGCAGCTTCCTCGTCTCCTACAATGAGCAGTTCTTC.

The chain combines TRBV2 with TRBJ2-1; D remains ambiguous. Trimming took 5 bases from V and 10 from J, leaving 9 bases between them. Germline assignment: CDR1 SNHLY and CDR2 FYNNEI. This CDR3 contains 11 residues. The CDR3 sequence is CASSPGVEQFF. DNA of the CDR3: TGTGCCAGCAGTCCGGGTGTAGAGCAGTTCTTC.